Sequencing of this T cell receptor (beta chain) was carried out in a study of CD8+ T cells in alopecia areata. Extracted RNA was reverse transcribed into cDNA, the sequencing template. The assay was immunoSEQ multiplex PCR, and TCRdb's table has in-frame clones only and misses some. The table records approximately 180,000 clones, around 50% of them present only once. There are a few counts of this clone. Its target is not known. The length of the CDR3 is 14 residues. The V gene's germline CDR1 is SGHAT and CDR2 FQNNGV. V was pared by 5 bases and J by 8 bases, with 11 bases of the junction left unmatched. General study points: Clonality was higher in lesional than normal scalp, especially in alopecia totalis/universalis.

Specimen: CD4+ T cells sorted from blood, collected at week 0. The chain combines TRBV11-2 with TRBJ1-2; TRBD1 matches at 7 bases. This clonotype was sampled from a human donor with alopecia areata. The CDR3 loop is CASSREQGIDGYTF. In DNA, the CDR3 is TGTGCCAGCAGCCGGGAACAGGGGATCGACGGCTACACCTTC.